One sample yielded the 21 T cell receptor beta chains listed below, sequenced in a study of blood T cell repertoires in COVID-19. The method was immunoSEQ multiplex PCR; TCRdb's version includes in-frame clones alone and lacks a portion of them. The sample carries roughly 66,000 clones, 70% to 85% recorded once. Sample: peripheral blood. The receptors were gathered from a man in his fifties or sixties with acute or convalescent COVID-19.

The chain employs TRBV27 and TRBJ1-4, with 9 bases that match TRBD1. J was trimmed by 8 bases and V by 6 bases; bases with no gene match: 1. This CDR3 region has 12 residues. From germline, CDR1 is MNHEY and CDR2 SMNVEV (reference sequence). The DNA for the CDR3 is TGTGCCAGCAGCACAGGGGGCGAAAAACTGTTTTTT. Its protein product is CASSTGGEKLFF.

V is TRBV11-2 and J is TRBJ1-6; D is unresolved. The V end was cut by 4 bases, the J end by 10 bases, with 11 bases between. CDR1 and CDR2 (germline): SGHAT, FQNNGV. This CDR3 has 13 amino acids. The CDR3 protein is CASSSRRGSPLHF. As DNA, the CDR3 is TGTGCCAGCAGCTCCCGCCGAGGATCACCCCTCCACTTT.

The chain recombines TRBV6-5 with TRBJ1-5, with 9 bases fitting TRBD1. V lost 2 bases and J lost 5; bases outside the gene matches: 1. CDR3 size: 14 residues. Germline V gives CDR1 MNHEY, CDR2 SVGAGI. The CDR3 bases are TGTGCCAGCAGTTACAGGACAGGGGATCAGCCCCAGCATTTT. The encoded protein is CASSYRTGDQPQHF.

The chain couples TRBV5-1 to TRBJ2-2, with 8 bases fitting TRBD1. The CDR3 extends over 15 amino acids. From germline, CDR1 is SGHRS and CDR2 YFSETQ. V lost 4 bases, J lost 2 bases, and 4 bases stayed unmatched. CDR3 loop: CASSIGQGNTGELFF. DNA of the CDR3: TGCGCCAGCAGCATAGGACAGGGTAACACCGGGGAGCTGTTTTTT. The whole variable domain, remainder taken from reference TRBV5-1 and TRBJ2-2, is KAGVTQTPRYLIKTRGQQVTLSCSPISGHRSVSWYQQTPGQGLQFLFEYFSETQRNKGNFPGRFSGRQFSNSRSEMNVSTLELGDSALYLCASSIGQGNTGELFFGEGSRLTVL.

This rearrangement joins TRBV6-2 or TRBV6-3 to TRBJ1-5; D unclear. Germline V lookup: CDR1 MNHEY, CDR2 SVGEGT. Trimming removed 5 bases at V and 5 bases at J, with 10 bases between. This CDR3 is built from 13 residues. The CDR3: CASSDDTYQPQHF. For the CDR3, the DNA is TGTGCCAGCAGTGATGACACTTATCAGCCCCAGCATTTT.

The chain links TRBV29-1 to TRBJ1-1, with D possibly being TRBD1 (5 bases). V was clipped by 6 bases and J by 6 bases, with 11 bases between them. The CDR3 is made up of 11 amino acids. Germline CDR1 and CDR2: SQVTM and ANQGSEA. CDR3 coding DNA: TGCAGCGTGCAGGGTCCGGCTGAAGCTTTCTTT. Its translation is CSVQGPAEAFF. The full variable domain, completed using reference TRBV29-1 and TRBJ1-1, is SAVISQKPSRDICQRGTSLTIQCQVDSQVTMMFWYRQQPGQSLTLIATANQGSEATYESGFVIDKFPISRPNLTFSTLTVSNMSPEDSSIYLCSVQGPAEAFFGQGTRLTVV.

This clone occurred once. The chain carries TRBV7-2 and TRBJ1-5; D is perhaps TRBD1 (5 bases). Between the trimmed V and J ends, which lost 5 bases and 2 bases, there was a span of 13 bases. The length of the CDR3 is 15 residues. Germline CDR1 is SGHTA and CDR2 is FQGNSA. CDR3 nucleotides: TGTGCCAGCAGCCCGGGACTATGGGGCAATCAGCCCCAGCATTTT. Translating it yields CASSPGLWGNQPQHF.

This clone appeared a few times. V usage is TRBV12-3 or TRBV12-4 and J usage is TRBJ1-2; 8 nucleotides match TRBD1. Losses at the gene ends were 6 bases for V and 8 bases for J; bases not matched to a gene: 8. The CDR3 runs 13 residues. The CDR3 DNA reads TGTGCCAGCAGAAGGGGGACAGGCGGAGGCTACACCTTC. Translated, it gives CASRRGTGGGYTF.

This clone was observed a few times. Here the CDR3 DNA reads TGCAGCGTTGCCCCCCGTGTAGGGGGGGTCTTCTATGGCTACACCTTC. This codes for CSVAPRVGGVFYGYTF. This chain connects TRBV29-1 to TRBJ1-2; tentatively, D is TRBD1 (6 bases). Germline CDR1 SQVTM, CDR2 ANQGSEA. The ends were cut back, 4 bases at V and 4 bases at J, with 22 bases in the middle. The CDR3 sequence is 16 residues long.

The chain carries TRBV9 and TRBJ2-2; maybe TRBD2 (5 bases). V shed 4 bases and J shed 6 bases, with 16 bases lying between them. The CDR3 is 15 residues long. Germline CDR1 is SGDLS and CDR2 is YYNGEE. The CDR3 DNA reads as TGTGCCAGCAGCCCGGACTCCCGGTGGGCCGGGGAGCTGTTTTTT. Protein sequence: CASSPDSRWAGELFF.

J is TRBJ1-1 and V is TRBV5-5; TRBD1 is a possible D gene (6 bases). Germline loops: CDR1 SGHKS, CDR2 YYEKEE (reference sequence). V was cut by 4 bases and J by 7 bases, with 11 bases left in between. This CDR3 spans 12 amino acids. The CDR3 protein is CASSLRGIEAFF. CDR3 sequence (DNA): TGTGCCAGCAGCCTGAGGGGGATTGAAGCTTTCTTT.

The chain is built from TRBV24-1 and TRBJ2-1; 10 bases line up with TRBD1. The ends lost 4 bases at V and 8 bases at J; junction bases unmatched: 7. CDR1 is KGHDR and CDR2 is SFDVKD in the germline V gene. CDR3 size: 15 residues. The CDR3 loop is CATSDLGQGWDEQFF. CDR3 in DNA: TGTGCCACCAGTGACCTGGGACAGGGGTGGGATGAGCAGTTCTTC.

This rearrangement joins TRBV7-2 to TRBJ2-3; D unclear. The CDR3 extends over 15 amino acids. V was trimmed by 5 bases and J by 0 bases, leaving 12 bases between them. CDR1 and CDR2 from the germline V gene are SGHTA and FQGNSA. The CDR3 region is CASSPSATSTDTQYF. CDR3 sequence (DNA): TGTGCCAGCAGCCCTTCCGCCACTAGCACAGATACGCAGTATTTT.

This chain joins TRBV6-1 and TRBJ1-1, with D maybe TRBD1 (6 bases). The germline gives CDR1 MNHNS, CDR2 SASEGT. Between the trimmed V and J ends, which lost 3 bases and 1 base, there was a span of 15 bases. The CDR3 extends over 16 amino acids. The CDR3 loop is CASSDYRVFGNTEAFF. In DNA, the CDR3 is TGTGCCAGCAGTGACTACAGGGTATTTGGGAACACTGAAGCTTTCTTT.

This clone turned up a few times. The chain combines TRBV19 with TRBJ1-6, with D hard to call. Germline lookup yields CDR1 LNHDA and CDR2 SQIVND (reference sequence). The V gene lost 7 bases and the J gene lost 10 bases, with 11 bases spanning the gap. CDR3 length: 12 amino acids. The CDR3 spells CASNTFPSPLHF. The CDR3, as DNA: TGTGCCAGTAACACCTTTCCATCACCCCTCCACTTT.

The chain combines TRBV10-1 with TRBJ2-3, with 8 positions matching TRBD2. This CDR3 is built from 13 residues. CDR1 and CDR2 (germline): WNHNN, SYGVQD (reference sequence). V was pared by 10 bases and J by 2 bases, with 5 bases of the junction left unmatched. CDR3: CAITSGTTDTQYF. CDR3 sequence (DNA): TGCGCCATCACTAGCGGAACCACAGATACGCAGTATTTT.

This chain connects TRBV30 to TRBJ1-5; 8 nucleotides match TRBD1. Germline assignment: CDR1 GTSNPN and CDR2 SVGIG (reference sequence). This CDR3 is built from 13 residues. J gave up 6 bases and V 3 bases, and 4 bases lay outside the gene matches. In nucleotides, the CDR3 is TGTGCCTGGAGCCCAGGGGGCATTCAGCCCCAGCATTTT. It specifies CAWSPGGIQPQHF.

This clone was picked up a small number of times. V is TRBV11-2 and J is TRBJ1-6, with D possibly TRBD1 on 6 matching bases. V was trimmed by 7 bases and J by 11 bases, leaving 27 bases between them. CDR1 and CDR2 from the germline V gene are SGHAT and FQNNGV. The length of the CDR3 is 17 residues. Written as DNA, the CDR3 is TGTGCCAGCACCACAGGAGGACAGAGAGGCCTACGGCCACCCCTCCACTTT. Its translation: CASTTGGQRGLRPPLHF.

This chain links TRBV7-2 with TRBJ2-7; D is possibly TRBD1 (6 bases). In germline, CDR1 is SGHTA, CDR2 FQGNSA. The CDR3 loop spans 15 amino acids. V was shortened by 0 bases and J by 0 bases, with 9 bases between the two germline ends. The CDR3 here is CASSLAGTLSYEQYF. CDR3 DNA sequence: TGTGCCAGCAGCTTAGCCGGGACACTCTCCTACGAGCAGTACTTC.

This clone occurred a few times. This rearrangement joins TRBV7-9 to TRBJ1-1; D is unclear. V was cut by 11 bases and J by 3 bases, with 13 bases left in between. CDR1 is SEHNR, CDR2 FQNEAQ, per germline (reference sequence). The CDR3 loop spans 12 amino acids. The CDR3 coding sequence is TGTGCCGCGGGAGGGTTTGACACTGAAGCTTTCTTT. Translated, it gives CAAGGFDTEAFF.

The gene calls are TRBV6-2 or TRBV6-3 and TRBJ2-2; unclear D gene. The CDR3 length is 13 residues. The V and J ends lost 5 bases and 1 base respectively, with 5 bases between them. The germline gives CDR1 MNHEY, CDR2 SVGEGT. This CDR3 reads CASSTQNTGELFF. The DNA for the CDR3 is TGTGCCAGCAGTACACAGAACACCGGGGAGCTGTTTTTT.